This passage covers 4 T cell receptor beta chains from one sample sequenced in a study of blood T cells in healthy people across ages. A second PCR, run for about 7 to 11 cycles, used a sample-barcoded 5' primer plus a J-beta primer mix. TCRdb re-called the 5' RACE reads through MiXCR, storing one row per CDR3 protein. The sample shows over 950,000 distinct CDR3 sequences, 35% to 45% of them seen only once. The sample comprised blood. All receptors derive from a man aged 18 to 35 in good health.

Concerning this clonotype: One base away lies a much larger clone, so this may be a sequencing read error. V is TRBV10-3 and J is TRBJ2-3, with D possibly TRBD2 on 5 matching bases. This CDR3 spans 14 amino acids. Germline V gene lookup returns CDR1 ENHRY and CDR2 SYGVKD. Trimming removed 5 bases at V and 2 bases at J, with 11 bases between. The CDR3 DNA reads TGTGCCATCAGTCCGGGGTCTAACACAGATACGCAGTATTTT. It is translated as CAISPGSNTDTQYF.

This rearrangement joins TRBV30 to TRBJ1-5; 8 bases match TRBD1. The J segment lost 6 bases and the V segment lost 2 bases, leaving 6 bases of the junction unmatched. Germline CDR1 reads GTSNPN; CDR2 reads SVGIG (reference sequence). The CDR3 loop spans 14 amino acids. As DNA, the CDR3 is TGTGCCTGGAGTTCCGGACAGGGCGGTCAGCCCCAGCATTTT. Protein sequence: CAWSSGQGGQPQHF.

The chain links TRBV7-2 to TRBJ1-2; possibly TRBD1 for D (6 bases). Germline V gene lookup returns CDR1 SGHTA and CDR2 FQGNSA. The CDR3 length is 17 residues. The V end was cut by 5 bases, the J end by 4 bases, with 23 bases between. CDR3 sequence reads: CASSRTDLGGGGYGYTF. Here the CDR3 DNA reads TGTGCCAGCAGCCGAACTGACCTAGGTGGGGGCGGCTATGGCTACACCTTC.

This chain joins TRBV10-3 and TRBJ1-5; TRBD1 agrees at 8 bases. CDR3 length equals 15 residues. Trimming removed 10 bases from V and 6 bases from J; junction bases left unmatched: 14. Looked up from germline, CDR1 is ENHRY and CDR2 is SYGVKD. CDR3 bases: TGTGCCACAGGGGAGGGACAGGAGGCGGTTCAGCCCCAGCATTTT. It codes for CATGEGQEAVQPQHF.